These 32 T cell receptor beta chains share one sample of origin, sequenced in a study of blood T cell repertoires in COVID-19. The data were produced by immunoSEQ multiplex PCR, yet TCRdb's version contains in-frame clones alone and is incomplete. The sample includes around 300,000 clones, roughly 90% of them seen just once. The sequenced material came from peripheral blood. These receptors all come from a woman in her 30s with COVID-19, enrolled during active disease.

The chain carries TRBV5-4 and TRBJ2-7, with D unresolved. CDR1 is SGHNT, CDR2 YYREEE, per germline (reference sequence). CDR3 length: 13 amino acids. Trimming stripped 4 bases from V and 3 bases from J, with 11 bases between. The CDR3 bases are TGTGCCAGCAGCACCGAGCCGAACTACGAGCAGTACTTC. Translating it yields CASSTEPNYEQYF. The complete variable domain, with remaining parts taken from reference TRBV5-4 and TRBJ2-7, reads ETGVTQSPTHLIKTRGQQVTLRCSSQSGHNTVSWYQQALGQGPQFIFQYYREEENGRGNFPPRFSGLQFPNYSSELNVNALELDDSALYLCASSTEPNYEQYFGPGTRLTVT.

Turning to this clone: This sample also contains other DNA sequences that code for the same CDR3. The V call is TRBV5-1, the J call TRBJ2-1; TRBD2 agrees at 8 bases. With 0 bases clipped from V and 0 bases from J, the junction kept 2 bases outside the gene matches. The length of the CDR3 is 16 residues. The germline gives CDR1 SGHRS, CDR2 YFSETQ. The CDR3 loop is CASSLELAVSYNEQFF. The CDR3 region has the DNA TGCGCCAGCAGCTTGGAACTAGCGGTCTCCTACAATGAGCAGTTCTTC.

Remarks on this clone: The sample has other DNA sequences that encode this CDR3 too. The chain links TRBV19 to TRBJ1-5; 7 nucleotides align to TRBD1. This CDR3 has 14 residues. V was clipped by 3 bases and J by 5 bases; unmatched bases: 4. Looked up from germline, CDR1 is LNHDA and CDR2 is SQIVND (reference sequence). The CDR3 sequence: CASSILQGDQPQHF. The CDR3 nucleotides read TGTGCCAGTAGTATCCTCCAGGGGGATCAGCCCCAGCATTTT.

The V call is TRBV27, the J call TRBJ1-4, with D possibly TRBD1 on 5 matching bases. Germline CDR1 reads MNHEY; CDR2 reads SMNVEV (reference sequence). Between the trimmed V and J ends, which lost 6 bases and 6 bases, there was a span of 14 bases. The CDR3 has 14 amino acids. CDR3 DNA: TGTGCCAGCAGGGGCGAAGGGGCCGATGAAAAACTGTTTTTT. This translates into CASRGEGADEKLFF.

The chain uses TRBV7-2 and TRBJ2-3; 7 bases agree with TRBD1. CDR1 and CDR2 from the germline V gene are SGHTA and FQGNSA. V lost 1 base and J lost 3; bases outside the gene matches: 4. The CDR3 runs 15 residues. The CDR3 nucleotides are TGTGCCAGCAGCTTAGGGGTACAGGGGACAGATACGCAGTATTTT. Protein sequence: CASSLGVQGTDTQYF.

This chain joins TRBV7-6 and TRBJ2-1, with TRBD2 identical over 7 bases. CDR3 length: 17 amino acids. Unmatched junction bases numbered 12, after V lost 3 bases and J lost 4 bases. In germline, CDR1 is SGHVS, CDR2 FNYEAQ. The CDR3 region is CASSLVAAGAVYNEQFF. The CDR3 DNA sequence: TGTGCCAGCAGCTTGGTGGCGGCGGGAGCAGTGTACAATGAGCAGTTCTTC. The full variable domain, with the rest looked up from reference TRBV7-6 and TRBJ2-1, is GAGVSQSPRYKVTKRGQDVALRCDPISGHVSLYWYRQALGQGPEFLTYFNYEAQQDKSGLPNDRFSAERPEGSISTLTIQRTEQRDSAMYRCASSLVAAGAVYNEQFFGPGTRLTVL.

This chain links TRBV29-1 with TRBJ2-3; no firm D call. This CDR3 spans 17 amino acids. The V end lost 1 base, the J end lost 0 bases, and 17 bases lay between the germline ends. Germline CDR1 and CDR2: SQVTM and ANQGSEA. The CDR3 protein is CSVEGLVAQHSTDTQYF. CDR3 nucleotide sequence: TGCAGCGTTGAAGGCCTGGTAGCCCAACATAGCACAGATACGCAGTATTTT.

CDR3 in amino acids: CAWSVEGEGHEQFF. DNA of the CDR3: TGTGCCTGGAGTGTAGAGGGGGAGGGTCATGAGCAGTTCTTC. The V gene is TRBV30, the J gene TRBJ2-1; TRBD2 might be the D (7 bases). V gave up 0 bases and J gave up 8 bases, with 14 bases separating them. CDR1 and CDR2 from the germline V gene are GTSNPN and SVGIG (reference sequence). The CDR3 length is 14 residues.

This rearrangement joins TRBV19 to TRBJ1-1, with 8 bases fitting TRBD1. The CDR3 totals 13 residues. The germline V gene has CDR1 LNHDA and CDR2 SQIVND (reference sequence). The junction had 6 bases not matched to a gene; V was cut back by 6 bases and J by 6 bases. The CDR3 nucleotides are TGTGCCAGTAGACCTCAGGGGGCGGCTGAAGCTTTCTTT. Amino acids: CASRPQGAAEAFF.

CDR3 sequence: CASHSNYGYTF. DNA of the CDR3: TGTGCCAGCCACTCTAACTATGGCTACACCTTC. The chain recombines TRBV28 with TRBJ1-2; no firm D call. The V gene lost 8 bases and the J gene lost 0 bases, with 4 bases spanning the gap. CDR1 is MDHEN, CDR2 SYDVKM, per germline. The CDR3 length is 11 residues.

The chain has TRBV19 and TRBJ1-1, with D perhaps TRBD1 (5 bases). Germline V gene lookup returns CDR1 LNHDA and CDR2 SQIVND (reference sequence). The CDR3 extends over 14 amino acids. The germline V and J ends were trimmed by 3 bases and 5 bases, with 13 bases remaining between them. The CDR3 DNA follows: TGTGCCAGTAGTATTGCAGGGTTCACTACTGAAGCTTTCTTT. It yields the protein CASSIAGFTTEAFF.

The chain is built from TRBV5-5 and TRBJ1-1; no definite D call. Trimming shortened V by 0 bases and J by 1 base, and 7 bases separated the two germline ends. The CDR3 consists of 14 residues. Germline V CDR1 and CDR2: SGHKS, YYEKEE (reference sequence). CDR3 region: CASSLGRGNTEAFF. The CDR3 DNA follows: TGTGCCAGCAGCTTGGGCCGAGGGAACACTGAAGCTTTCTTT. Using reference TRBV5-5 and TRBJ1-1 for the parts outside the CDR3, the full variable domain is DAGVTQSPTHLIKTRGQQVTLRCSPISGHKSVSWYQQVLGQGPQFIFQYYEKEERGRGNFPDRFSARQFPNYSSELNVNALLLGDSALYLCASSLGRGNTEAFFGQGTRLTVV.

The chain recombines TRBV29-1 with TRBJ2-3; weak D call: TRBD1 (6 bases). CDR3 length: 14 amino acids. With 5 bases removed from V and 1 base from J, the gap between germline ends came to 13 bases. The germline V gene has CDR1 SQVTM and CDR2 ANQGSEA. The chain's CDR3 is CSVSEGQGTDTQYF. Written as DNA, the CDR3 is TGCAGCGTTTCTGAGGGACAAGGCACAGATACGCAGTATTTT.

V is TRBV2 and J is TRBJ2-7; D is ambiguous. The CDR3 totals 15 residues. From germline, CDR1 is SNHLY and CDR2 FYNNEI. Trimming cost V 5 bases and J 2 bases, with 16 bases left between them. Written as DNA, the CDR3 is TGTGCCAGCAGTCAAGGGCAGACACCCCCCTACGAGCAGTACTTC. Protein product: CASSQGQTPPYEQYF.

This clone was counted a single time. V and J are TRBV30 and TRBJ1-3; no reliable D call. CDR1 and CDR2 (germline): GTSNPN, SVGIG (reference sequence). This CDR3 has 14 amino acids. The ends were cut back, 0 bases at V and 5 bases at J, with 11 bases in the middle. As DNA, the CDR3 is TGTGCCTGGAGTGTCGGCAGGCCAAGAAACACCATATATTTT. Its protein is CAWSVGRPRNTIYF.

CDR3 region: CATSGNSGPYEQYF. The DNA of the CDR3 is TGTGCCACCAGTGGGAACTCAGGTCCCTACGAGCAGTACTTC. The chain combines TRBV24-1 with TRBJ2-7; D is unresolved. This CDR3 is built from 14 residues. The V and J ends lost 5 bases and 2 bases respectively, with 12 bases between them. Per germline, CDR1 KGHDR and CDR2 SFDVKD.

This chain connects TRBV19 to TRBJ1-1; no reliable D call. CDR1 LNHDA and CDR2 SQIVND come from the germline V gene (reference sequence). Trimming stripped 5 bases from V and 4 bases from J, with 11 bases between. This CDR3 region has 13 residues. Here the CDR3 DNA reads TGTGCCAGTAGTCAGCAAGGGAGCACTGAAGCTTTCTTT. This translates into CASSQQGSTEAFF.

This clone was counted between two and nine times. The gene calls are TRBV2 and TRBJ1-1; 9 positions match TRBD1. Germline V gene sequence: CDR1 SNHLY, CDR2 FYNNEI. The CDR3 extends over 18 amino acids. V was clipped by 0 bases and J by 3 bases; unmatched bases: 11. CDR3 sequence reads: CASSEAGQGQARYTEAFF. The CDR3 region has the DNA TGTGCCAGCAGTGAAGCGGGACAGGGCCAAGCGCGTTACACTGAAGCTTTCTTT.

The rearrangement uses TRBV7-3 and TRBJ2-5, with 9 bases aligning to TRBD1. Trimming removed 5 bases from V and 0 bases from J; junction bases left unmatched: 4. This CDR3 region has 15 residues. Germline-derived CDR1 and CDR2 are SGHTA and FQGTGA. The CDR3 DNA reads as TGTGCCAGCAGCCCCGGACAGGGGTACCAAGAGACCCAGTACTTC. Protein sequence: CASSPGQGYQETQYF.

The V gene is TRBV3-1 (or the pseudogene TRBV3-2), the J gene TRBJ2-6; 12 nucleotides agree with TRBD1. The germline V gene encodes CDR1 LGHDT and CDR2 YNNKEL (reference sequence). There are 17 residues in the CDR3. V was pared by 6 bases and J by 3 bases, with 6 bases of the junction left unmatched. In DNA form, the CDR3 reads TGTGCCAGCAGGCCCGGGACAGGGGGCAATGGGGCCAACGTCCTGACTTTC. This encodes CASRPGTGGNGANVLTF.

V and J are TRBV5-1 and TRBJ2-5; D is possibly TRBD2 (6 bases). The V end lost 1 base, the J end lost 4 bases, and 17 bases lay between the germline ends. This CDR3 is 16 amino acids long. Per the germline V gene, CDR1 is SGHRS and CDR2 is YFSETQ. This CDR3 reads CASSLSFLEGRETQYF. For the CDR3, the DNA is TGCGCCAGCAGCTTGAGTTTCTTGGAGGGGCGAGAGACCCAGTACTTC.

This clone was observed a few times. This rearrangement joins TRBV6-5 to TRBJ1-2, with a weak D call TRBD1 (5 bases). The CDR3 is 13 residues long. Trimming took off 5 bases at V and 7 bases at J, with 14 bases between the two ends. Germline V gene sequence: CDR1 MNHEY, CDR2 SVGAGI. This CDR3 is CASSPDARVGYTF. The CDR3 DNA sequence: TGTGCCAGCAGTCCCGACGCCAGGGTTGGCTACACCTTC.

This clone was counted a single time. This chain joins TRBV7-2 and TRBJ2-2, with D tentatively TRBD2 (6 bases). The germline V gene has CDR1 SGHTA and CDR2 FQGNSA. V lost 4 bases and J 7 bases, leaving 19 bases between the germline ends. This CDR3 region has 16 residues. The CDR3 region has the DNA TGTGCCAGCAGCTCCCTCTCAGCGGGTCCGCTCGGGGAGCTGTTTTTT. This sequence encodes CASSSLSAGPLGELFF.

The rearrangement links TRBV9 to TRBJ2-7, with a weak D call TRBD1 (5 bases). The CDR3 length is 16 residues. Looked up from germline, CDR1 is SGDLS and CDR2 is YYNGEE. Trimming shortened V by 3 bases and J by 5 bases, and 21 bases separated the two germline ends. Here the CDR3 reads CASSATITQVWHEQYF. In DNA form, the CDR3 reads TGTGCCAGCAGCGCTACTATAACACAGGTATGGCACGAGCAGTACTTC.

The chain's CDR3 is CASSVGGGNRPYEQYF. As DNA, the CDR3 is TGTGCCAGCAGTGTGGGAGGTGGGAACCGACCCTACGAGCAGTACTTC. The chain links TRBV28 to TRBJ2-7; possibly TRBD2 for D (6 bases). Trimming took 5 bases from V and 2 from J, leaving 19 bases between them. The CDR3 covers 16 residues. CDR1 and CDR2 (germline): MDHEN, SYDVKM.

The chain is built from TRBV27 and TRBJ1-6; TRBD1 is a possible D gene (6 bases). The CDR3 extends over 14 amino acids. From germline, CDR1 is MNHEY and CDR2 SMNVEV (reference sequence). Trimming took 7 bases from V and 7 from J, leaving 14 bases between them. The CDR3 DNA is TGTGCCAGCAAATGGGGGGGCGGGAATTCACCCCTCCACTTT. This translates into CASKWGGGNSPLHF.

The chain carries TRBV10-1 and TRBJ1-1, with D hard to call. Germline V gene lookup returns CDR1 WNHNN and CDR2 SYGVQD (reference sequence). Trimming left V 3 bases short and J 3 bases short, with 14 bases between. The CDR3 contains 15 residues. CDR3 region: CASSDFGSSDTEAFF. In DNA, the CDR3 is TGCGCCAGCAGTGATTTCGGGAGCTCGGACACTGAAGCTTTCTTT.

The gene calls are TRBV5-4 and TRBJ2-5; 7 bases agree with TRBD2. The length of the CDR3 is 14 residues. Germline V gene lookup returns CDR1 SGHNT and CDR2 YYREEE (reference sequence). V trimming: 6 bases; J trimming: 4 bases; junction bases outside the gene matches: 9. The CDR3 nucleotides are TGTGCCAGCAATATTGCGGGAGTCGGAGAGACCCAGTACTTC. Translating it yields CASNIAGVGETQYF.

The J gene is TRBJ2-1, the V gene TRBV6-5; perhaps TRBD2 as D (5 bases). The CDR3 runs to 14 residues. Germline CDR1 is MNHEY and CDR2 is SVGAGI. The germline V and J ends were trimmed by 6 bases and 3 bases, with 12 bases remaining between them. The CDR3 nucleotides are TGTGCCAGCAGCGACGAACTAGGCTACAATGAGCAGTTCTTC. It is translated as CASSDELGYNEQFF.

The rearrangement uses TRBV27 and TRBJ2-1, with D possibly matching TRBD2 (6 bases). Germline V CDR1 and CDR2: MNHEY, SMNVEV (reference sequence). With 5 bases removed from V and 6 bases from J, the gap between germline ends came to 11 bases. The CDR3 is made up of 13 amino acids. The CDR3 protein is CASSNSGFNEQFF. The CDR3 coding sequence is TGTGCCAGCAGTAATAGCGGTTTCAATGAGCAGTTCTTC.

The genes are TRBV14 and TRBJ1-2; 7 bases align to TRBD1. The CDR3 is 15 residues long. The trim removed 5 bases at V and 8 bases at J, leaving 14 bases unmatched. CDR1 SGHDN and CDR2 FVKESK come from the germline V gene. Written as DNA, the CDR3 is TGTGCCAGCAGCGCACAACAGGGGAGCCTTCGCGGCTACACCTTC. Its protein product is CASSAQQGSLRGYTF.

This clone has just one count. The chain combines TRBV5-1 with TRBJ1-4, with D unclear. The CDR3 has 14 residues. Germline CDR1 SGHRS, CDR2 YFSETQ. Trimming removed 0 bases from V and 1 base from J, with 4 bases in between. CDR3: CASSLGGTNEKLFF. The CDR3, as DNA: TGCGCCAGCAGCTTGGGAGGAACTAATGAAAAACTGTTTTTT.